These 15 T cell receptor beta chains were sequenced from one sample in a study of cytomegalovirus exposure and HLA in healthy donors (dated by TCRdb to about 2017). Libraries were made using the immunoSEQ multiplex PCR assay. Imported from immuneACCESS, the table was reduced by TCRdb to in-frame sequences with V and J called. These copies leave out some clones; in studies compared against another copy, an unresolved V gene accounts for under half, and the cause of the remainder is not known. The sample table shows 300,000 or so clones, and 88% are seen once. Of the sample, roughly 0.96% is held by the ten largest clones. The sequencing sample was made of PBMCs. The origin of the receptors is a man aged 25-45 years in good health and CMV-seronegative.

The chain is built from TRBV27 and TRBJ2-5; possibly TRBD1 for D (6 bases). V lost 4 bases to trimming and J lost 11 bases, with 23 bases between them. Germline V CDR1 and CDR2: MNHEY, SMNVEV (reference sequence). CDR3 length: 15 residues. CDR3 DNA: TGTGCCAGCAGTTCCCGGACAGCCCCGGGTCTGGAGCAGTACTTC. Translation: CASSSRTAPGLEQYF.

In nucleotides, the CDR3 is TGTGCCATTGGGACAGGTAACCAAGAGACCCAGTACTTC. Translated: CAIGTGNQETQYF. The chain recombines TRBV10-3 with TRBJ2-5, with 8 bases identical to TRBD1. The germline CDR1 and CDR2 sequences are ENHRY and SYGVKD. The CDR3 has 13 residues. Trimming took 9 bases from V and 0 from J; bases not matched to a gene: 3.

The genes are TRBV6-1 and TRBJ1-4, with 8 positions matching TRBD1. The junction had 7 bases not matched to a gene; V was cut back by 7 bases and J by 6 bases. The CDR3 totals 14 residues. The germline V gene has CDR1 MNHNS and CDR2 SASEGT. In DNA form, the CDR3 reads TGTGCCAGCACGAGACAGGGGACGGATGAAAAACTGTTTTTT. It translates to CASTRQGTDEKLFF.

This chain links TRBV2 with TRBJ2-2; possible D gene TRBD2, 5 bases. CDR1 SNHLY and CDR2 FYNNEI come from the germline V gene. This CDR3 has 17 amino acids. V lost 3 bases, J lost 8 bases, and 22 bases lay in between. CDR3 in DNA: TGTGCCAGCAGTGAGGGGATAGGGTTCCCGCCGGGAGGGGAGCTGTTTTTT. This gives the protein CASSEGIGFPPGGELFF.

The V and J genes are TRBV6-5 and TRBJ2-2, with 9 bases identical to TRBD1. This CDR3 region has 14 residues. The germline gives CDR1 MNHEY, CDR2 SVGAGI. Trimming removed 6 bases from V and 7 bases from J; junction bases left unmatched: 6. The CDR3, as DNA: TGTGCCAGCAGGGGGACAGGGAATCTCGGGGAGCTGTTTTTT. Translated, it gives CASRGTGNLGELFF.

This clone was detected only once. The chain has TRBV27 and TRBJ2-7; 12 nucleotides line up with TRBD1. V trimming: 2 bases; J trimming: 7 bases; junction bases outside the gene matches: 6. CDR3 size: 15 residues. The germline V gene encodes CDR1 MNHEY and CDR2 SMNVEV (reference sequence). CDR3 nucleotide sequence: TGTGCCAGCAGTTTAGGGGGGACAGGGGGCAGGGAGCAGTACTTC. Encoded protein: CASSLGGTGGREQYF.

This clone occurred once. The chain is built from TRBV27 and TRBJ1-1; 9 nucleotides match TRBD1. Germline trimming cut 4 bases from V and 4 bases from J; bases unmatched to any gene: 7. The CDR3 has 15 residues. CDR1 MNHEY and CDR2 SMNVEV come from the germline V gene (reference sequence). The CDR3 DNA reads as TGTGCCAGCAGTTCCGGGACAGGGACCTCCACTGAAGCTTTCTTT. Encoded protein: CASSSGTGTSTEAFF.

This clone has just one count. The genes are TRBV6-1 and TRBJ2-2; 9 bases match TRBD1. V lost 4 bases and J lost 6; bases outside the gene matches: 3. CDR3 length equals 14 residues. The germline CDR1 and CDR2 sequences are MNHNS and SASEGT. CDR3 residues: CASSGRTGAGELFF. The DNA of the CDR3 is TGTGCCAGCAGTGGTCGGACAGGGGCCGGGGAGCTGTTTTTT.

The rearrangement joins TRBV11-2 to TRBJ2-3; 10 bases line up with TRBD2. This CDR3 has 15 residues. After removal of 3 bases from V and 5 bases from J, the junction contained 5 bases not matched to a gene. In germline, CDR1 is SGHAT, CDR2 FQNNGV. CDR3 protein: CASSFSLAGVDTQYF. The CDR3 DNA follows: TGTGCCAGCAGCTTTTCCCTAGCGGGGGTAGATACGCAGTATTTT.

The gene calls are TRBV7-7 and TRBJ1-1; no reliable D call. The CDR3 covers 13 residues. V shed 4 bases and J shed 3 bases, with 9 bases lying between them. The V gene's germline CDR1 is SSHAT and CDR2 FNYEAQ (reference sequence). CDR3 residues: CASSSDIDTEAFF. The CDR3 DNA is TGTGCCAGCAGCTCCGACATTGACACTGAAGCTTTCTTT.

This clone turned up a few times. This chain links TRBV20-1 with TRBJ1-5; no clear D gene. Germline CDR1 is DFQATT and CDR2 is SNEGSKA (reference sequence). CDR3 size: 11 residues. V lost 0 bases, J lost 11 bases, and 8 bases lay in between. The CDR3 bases are TGCAGTGCTAGAGAGGGCAGAGCCCAGCATTTT. The encoded protein is CSAREGRAQHF.

This chain links TRBV25-1 with TRBJ1-1; 7 bases are a match to TRBD1. Germline V CDR1 and CDR2: MGHDK, SYGVNS. Trimming cost V 4 bases and J 2 bases; bases outside gene matches: 7. This CDR3 comprises 15 residues. The chain's CDR3 is CASSALDRLNTEAFF. The CDR3 nucleotides read TGTGCCAGCAGTGCCCTGGACAGGCTAAACACTGAAGCTTTCTTT.

The chain is built from TRBV7-9 and TRBJ2-2, with a weak D call TRBD2 (5 bases). The CDR3 runs 14 residues. The ends were cut back, 1 base at V and 7 bases at J, with 10 bases in the middle. Germline CDR1 and CDR2: SEHNR and FQNEAQ (reference sequence). In DNA form, the CDR3 reads TGTGCCAGCAGCTTAGGTCGGGATAACGGGGAGCTGTTTTTT. Protein sequence: CASSLGRDNGELFF.

The chain carries TRBV18 and TRBJ1-3, with D tentatively TRBD1 (6 bases). With 4 bases removed from V and 0 bases from J, the gap between germline ends came to 19 bases. From germline, CDR1 is KGHSH and CDR2 LQKENI. This CDR3 has 18 amino acids. CDR3 residues: CASSQSTGQRISGNTIYF. The CDR3 DNA follows: TGTGCCAGCTCACAGAGCACCGGACAGAGGATCTCTGGAAACACCATATATTTT.

This chain uses TRBV5-1 with TRBJ2-3; maybe TRBD2 (5 bases). The CDR3 sequence is 15 residues long. In germline, CDR1 is SGHRS, CDR2 YFSETQ. Trimming removed 0 bases from V and 4 bases from J, with 12 bases in between. As DNA, the CDR3 is TGCGCCAGCAGCTTGGTCGTCCCGGGATCAGATACGCAGTATTTT. Its protein product is CASSLVVPGSDTQYF.